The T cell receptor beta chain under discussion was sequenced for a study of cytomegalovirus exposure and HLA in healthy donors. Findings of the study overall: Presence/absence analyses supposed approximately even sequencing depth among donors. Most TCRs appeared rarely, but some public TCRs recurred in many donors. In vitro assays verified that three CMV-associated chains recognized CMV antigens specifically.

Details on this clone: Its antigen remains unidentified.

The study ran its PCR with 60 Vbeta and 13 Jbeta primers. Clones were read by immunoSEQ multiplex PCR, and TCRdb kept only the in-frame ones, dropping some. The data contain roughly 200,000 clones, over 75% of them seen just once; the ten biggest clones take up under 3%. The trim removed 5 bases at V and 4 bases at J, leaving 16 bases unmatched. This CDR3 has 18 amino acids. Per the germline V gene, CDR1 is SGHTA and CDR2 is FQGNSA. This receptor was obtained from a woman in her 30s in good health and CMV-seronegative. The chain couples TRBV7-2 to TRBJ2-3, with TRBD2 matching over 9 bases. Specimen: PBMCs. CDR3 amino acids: CASSIRGGLAHISDTQYF. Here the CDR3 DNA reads TGTGCCAGCAGCATCCGTGGTGGACTAGCGCACATCTCAGATACGCAGTATTTT.